A selection of T cell receptor beta chains follows, all from one sample in a study of blood T cell repertoires in COVID-19. This table comes from immunoSEQ multiplex PCR, and its TCRdb copy is limited to in-frame clones, with some not included. The sample consists of 85,000 to 90,000 clones, 80% to 90% of them appearing once. Sequencing was performed on peripheral blood. These receptors originate from an elderly man with active or convalescent COVID-19. Both conserved end residues are part of each CDR3. A D gene is named only where the DNA matches it firmly. Expanded clones are given a class, and other clones once, few, many or no size at all.

V: TRBV2
length: 12
J: TRBJ2-1
size: -
D: TRBD1
DNA: TGTGCCAGCAGTGGGGTAGGGGGCTCGCAGTTCTTC
CDR3: CASSGVGGSQFF

V: TRBV5-4
length: 12
J: TRBJ1-1
size: -
D: -
DNA: TGTGCCAGCAGGGAGGGAAACACTGAAGCTTTCTTT
CDR3: CASREGNTEAFF

V: TRBV29-1
length: 13
J: TRBJ2-5
size: once
D: TRBD2
DNA: TGCAGCGTTGGACTAGCGGGTGGGGAGACCCAGTACTTC
CDR3: CSVGLAGGETQYF

V: TRBV5-6
length: 13
J: TRBJ1-1
size: -
D: -
DNA: TGTGCCAGCAGCTCACAGGGTTTTGGTGAAGCTTTCTTT
CDR3: CASSSQGFGEAFF

V: TRBV11-1
length: 13
J: TRBJ2-5
size: -
D: TRBD1
DNA: TGTGCCAGCAGCTCCGGGACAGAAGAGACCCAGTACTTC
CDR3: CASSSGTEETQYF

V: TRBV4-2
length: 13
J: TRBJ1-5
size: -
D: -
DNA: TGTGCCAGCAGCCAGTGGAGGGACCAGCCCCAGCATTTT
CDR3: CASSQWRDQPQHF

V: TRBV5-4
length: 13
J: TRBJ2-5
size: -
D: -
DNA: TGTGCCAGCAGCTTGGCACAGCAAGAGACCCAGTACTTC
CDR3: CASSLAQQETQYF

V: TRBV19
length: 14
J: TRBJ1-2
size: once
D: TRBD1
DNA: TGTGCCAGTAAGGCAGGACAGGGGGCCTTGGGCTACACCTTC
CDR3: CASKAGQGALGYTF

V: TRBV7-9
length: 14
J: TRBJ1-2
size: -
D: TRBD1
DNA: TGTGCCAGCAGCCCACAGGGGGTCAACTATGGCTACACCTTC
CDR3: CASSPQGVNYGYTF

V: TRBV18
length: 15
J: TRBJ2-7
size: -
D: TRBD1
DNA: TGTGCCAGCTCACCTGGGACAGGGGACGCCTACGAGCAGTACTTC
CDR3: CASSPGTGDAYEQYF

V: TRBV5-5
length: 15
J: TRBJ1-5
size: -
D: -
DNA: TGTGCCAGCAGCGTTGCGTCTCGGGTCCCGGAGCCCCAGCATTTT
CDR3: CASSVASRVPEPQHF

V: TRBV11-2
length: 17
J: TRBJ2-2
size: -
D: -
DNA: TGTGCCAGCAGCGCCGGGGAGTGGCTCACGAACACCGGGGAGCTGTTTTTT
CDR3: CASSAGEWLTNTGELFF

V: TRBV7-3
length: 13
J: TRBJ2-1
size: few
D: -
DNA: TGTGCCAGCAGCCCAGACTACCTCAATGAGCAGTTCTTC
CDR3: CASSPDYLNEQFF

V: TRBV5-4
length: 16
J: TRBJ2-7
size: -
D: TRBD2
DNA: TGTGCCAGCAGTCCCCCGGCGGGGGACTCTACCTACGAGCAGTACTTC
CDR3: CASSPPAGDSTYEQYF

V: TRBV9
length: 15
J: TRBJ2-2
size: -
D: TRBD1
DNA: TGTGCCAGCAGCACTGGGGCAGGGGGCACCGGGGAGCTGTTTTTT
CDR3: CASSTGAGGTGELFF

V: TRBV27
length: 14
J: TRBJ2-1
size: -
D: -
DNA: TGTGCCAGCAGTACCAGGACTTCCGTCCGTGAGCAGTTCTTC
CDR3: CASSTRTSVREQFF

V: TRBV11-2
length: 13
J: TRBJ2-1
size: -
D: -
DNA: TGTGCCAGCAGCTTACTAGCGCCGAATGAGCAGTTCTTC
CDR3: CASSLLAPNEQFF

V: TRBV24-1
length: 16
J: TRBJ1-5
size: -
D: -
DNA: TGTGCCACCAGTGATGCCGGGGATGGGAGCAATCAGCCCCAGCATTTT
CDR3: CATSDAGDGSNQPQHF

V: TRBV29-1
length: 16
J: TRBJ2-5
size: -
D: TRBD2
DNA: TGCAGCGTTGTGTCCCGGGGGGGCAGGGGACGAGAGACCCAGTACTTC
CDR3: CSVVSRGGRGRETQYF

V: TRBV5-1
length: 15
J: TRBJ2-2
size: -
D: -
DNA: TGCGCCAGCAGCATCGACACGCAGAACACCGGGGAGCTGTTTTTT
CDR3: CASSIDTQNTGELFF

V: TRBV24-1
length: 13
J: TRBJ2-3
size: -
D: -
DNA: TGTGCCACCAGTGCCCCCCCGGTAGATACGCAGTATTTT
CDR3: CATSAPPVDTQYF

V: TRBV28
length: 15
J: TRBJ1-2
size: -
D: -
DNA: TGTGCCAGCAGTTTAAACTCTGTTAGAAACTATGGCTACACCTTC
CDR3: CASSLNSVRNYGYTF

V: TRBV19
length: 11
J: TRBJ1-1
size: -
D: -
DNA: TGTGCCACCGCAGAGAACACTGAAGCTTTCTTT
CDR3: CATAENTEAFF

V: TRBV28
length: 15
J: TRBJ1-5
size: few
D: TRBD1
DNA: TGTGCCAGCACTTTCTCTGGACAGGGCTATCAGCCCCAGCATTTT
CDR3: CASTFSGQGYQPQHF

V: TRBV6-2/TRBV6-3
length: 12
J: TRBJ2-7
size: -
D: -
DNA: TGTGCCAGCAGCCAAGACAGCTACGAGCAGTACTTC
CDR3: CASSQDSYEQYF

V: TRBV24-1
length: 16
J: TRBJ2-2
size: -
D: TRBD1
DNA: TGTGCCACCAGTGACCCGGGACAGGAGAACACCGGGGAGCTGTTTTTT
CDR3: CATSDPGQENTGELFF

V: TRBV11-3
length: 15
J: TRBJ2-3
size: -
D: TRBD2
DNA: TGTGCCAGCAGCTTGGCGGGGGGGGCGGTCGATACGCAGTATTTT
CDR3: CASSLAGGAVDTQYF

V: TRBV28
length: 14
J: TRBJ1-3
size: few
D: -
DNA: TGTGCCAGCAGTCCCGCCGGGGGTGGAAACACCATATATTTT
CDR3: CASSPAGGGNTIYF

V: TRBV27
length: 13
J: TRBJ2-5
size: -
D: TRBD2
DNA: TGTGCCAGCAGTCCAGCGGGAGAAGAGACCCAGTACTTC
CDR3: CASSPAGEETQYF

V: TRBV19
length: 15
J: TRBJ2-1
size: few
D: TRBD1
DNA: TGTGCCAGTAGTCCACGGACAGGGGGTACCAATGAGCAGTTCTTC
CDR3: CASSPRTGGTNEQFF

V: TRBV3-1/TRBV3-2
length: 15
J: TRBJ2-5
size: -
D: -
DNA: TGTGCCAGCAGCCAAGTATCGGGAGCACAAGAGACCCAGTACTTC
CDR3: CASSQVSGAQETQYF

V: TRBV24-1
length: 15
J: TRBJ1-4
size: -
D: TRBD1
DNA: TGTGCCACCAGTGACCCAACAGGGGGGGGTGAAAAACTGTTTTTT
CDR3: CATSDPTGGGEKLFF

V: TRBV6-5
length: 14
J: TRBJ2-1
size: once
D: -
DNA: TGTGCCAGCAGTTACGCGACTTCCTACAATGAGCAGTTCTTC
CDR3: CASSYATSYNEQFF

V: TRBV29-1
length: 15
J: TRBJ2-1
size: -
D: TRBD1
DNA: TGCAGCGCCGGACCTCAAGGACAGGCCACGGGTGAGCAGTTCTTC
CDR3: CSAGPQGQATGEQFF

V: TRBV5-6
length: 15
J: TRBJ1-5
size: -
D: -
DNA: TGTGCCAGCAGCTTAGGGCAGGGAGGAGGTCAGCCCCAGCATTTT
CDR3: CASSLGQGGGQPQHF

V: TRBV28
length: 16
J: TRBJ1-2
size: -
D: -
DNA: TGTGCCAGCAGTTCTCCGACAGGTCGAGCTAACTATGGCTACACCTTC
CDR3: CASSSPTGRANYGYTF

V: TRBV14
length: 12
J: TRBJ1-2
size: -
D: -
DNA: TGTGCCAGCAGCCAGGGGGCCTCTGGCTACACCTTC
CDR3: CASSQGASGYTF

V: TRBV2
length: 15
J: TRBJ1-3
size: once
D: -
DNA: TGTGCCAGCAGTCGGGAACCTGCTGGGGGAAACACCATATATTTT
CDR3: CASSREPAGGNTIYF

V: TRBV7-2
length: 15
J: TRBJ2-7
size: once
D: -
DNA: TGTGCCAGCAGCTGGGGCCGGGACTCCCTTAGGTCGCAGTACTTC
CDR3: CASSWGRDSLRSQYF

V: TRBV7-2
length: 16
J: TRBJ2-1
size: -
D: TRBD2
DNA: TGTGCCAGCAGTCATATACAGCGGGAGAGTTACAATGAGCAGTTCTTC
CDR3: CASSHIQRESYNEQFF

V: TRBV24-1
length: 13
J: TRBJ2-7
size: -
D: -
DNA: TGTGCCACCAGCGACAGGCTTACCTACGAGCAGTACTTC
CDR3: CATSDRLTYEQYF

V: TRBV12-3/TRBV12-4
length: 13
J: TRBJ1-3
size: -
D: -
DNA: TGTGCCAGCAGTTCATCCTCTGGAAACACCATATATTTT
CDR3: CASSSSSGNTIYF

V: TRBV15
length: 18
J: TRBJ2-1
size: -
D: TRBD1
DNA: TGTGCCACCAGCAGGGGACAGTTGATGGTTGGCTCCTACAATGAGCAGTTCTTC
CDR3: CATSRGQLMVGSYNEQFF